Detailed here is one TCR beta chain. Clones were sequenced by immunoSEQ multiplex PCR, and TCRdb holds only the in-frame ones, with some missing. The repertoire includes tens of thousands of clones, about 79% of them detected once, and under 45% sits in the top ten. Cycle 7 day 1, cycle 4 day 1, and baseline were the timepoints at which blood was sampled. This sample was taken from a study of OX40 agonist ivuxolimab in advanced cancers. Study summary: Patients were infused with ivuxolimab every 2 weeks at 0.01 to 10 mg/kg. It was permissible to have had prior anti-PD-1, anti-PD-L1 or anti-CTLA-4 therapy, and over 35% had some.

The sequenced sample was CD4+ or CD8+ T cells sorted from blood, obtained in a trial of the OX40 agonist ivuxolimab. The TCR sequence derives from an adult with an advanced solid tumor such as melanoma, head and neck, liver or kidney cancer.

CDR3: CASSIGSTGGSLYGYTF. Written as DNA, the CDR3 is TGTGCCAGTAGTATCGGCTCGACAGGGGGCAGTCTCTATGGCTACACCTTC. The chain has TRBV19 and TRBJ1-2; the match to TRBD1 covers 10 bases. V lost 3 bases to trimming and J lost 4 bases; unmatched junction nucleotides: 11. In germline, CDR1 is LNHDA, CDR2 SQIVND (reference sequence). The length of the CDR3 is 17 residues.